The rows below give T cell receptor beta chains drawn from one sample of a study of vaccination and CD4 T cells after COVID-19. MiXCR was run by TCRdb on the PCR reads, yielding one entry per CDR3 protein. The sample records over 5,000 distinct CDR3 sequences, approximately 44% being singletons. These receptors' targets are unknown. Material: CD4+ T cells from blood, cultured in vitro. The source is a human donor who had recovered from COVID-19. The CDR3 runs from the conserved cysteine through the conserved F or W. A D gene is named only where the DNA matches it firmly. Part of the rows lack a size; the others show once, few, many or a class for expanded clones.

abundance | d_gene | j_gene | v_gene | CDR3nt | CDR3aa
once | . | TRBJ1-1 | TRBV20-1 | TGCAGTGCTAGAAGGACATTGAACACTGAAGCTTTCTTT | CSARRTLNTEAFF
. | . | TRBJ2-7 | TRBV5-4 | TGTGCCAGCAGCTTGAGCACCGTCCCCTACGAGCAGTACTTC | CASSLSTVPYEQYF
. | . | TRBJ1-2 | TRBV6-2/TRBV6-3 | TGTGCCAGCGGAGTCCTGATTCCCTATGGCTACACCTTC | CASGVLIPYGYTF
. | TRBD1 | TRBJ2-5 | TRBV10-1 | TGCGCCAGCAGTGGCCCATCCGACAGGGGACAGGGGGAGACCCAGTACTTC | CASSGPSDRGQGETQYF
large | TRBD1 | TRBJ1-2 | TRBV20-1 | TGCAGTGCTCGACAGGGCGGTGGCTACACCTTC | CSARQGGGYTF
few | . | TRBJ1-2 | TRBV7-2 | TGTGCCAGCAGCCCCCACGGAGAATATGGCTACACCTTC | CASSPHGEYGYTF
few | TRBD2 | TRBJ2-7 | TRBV20-1 | TGCAGTGCTAGAGGGGCGGGGGGGGCCTACGAGCAGTACTTC | CSARGAGGAYEQYF
. | . | TRBJ2-5 | TRBV7-8 | TGTGCCAGCAGTCTTGGGACAACGGAGACCCAGTACTTC | CASSLGTTETQYF
. | TRBD1 | TRBJ1-2 | TRBV6-2/TRBV6-3 | TGTGCCAGCACCTACCGGGGACAGAGCTATGGCTACACCTTC | CASTYRGQSYGYTF
. | TRBD2 | TRBJ2-7 | TRBV7-2 | TGTGCCAGCTCACTTGGACTAGCGGGGGGGCAGGGGGAGCAGTACTTC | CASSLGLAGGQGEQYF
few | . | TRBJ1-1 | TRBV7-3 | TGTGCCAGCAGCTCACGGGAAGAAGCTTTCTTT | CASSSREEAFF
. | . | TRBJ2-5 | TRBV2 | TGTGCCAGCTTGGGAGGAGAGACCCAGTACTTC | CASLGGETQYF
. | . | TRBJ1-2 | TRBV20-1 | TGCAGTGTTAACCGGGAGAGCTATGGCTACACCTTC | CSVNRESYGYTF
hyperexpanded | TRBD2 | TRBJ2-5 | TRBV7-8 | TGTGCCAGCAGCTTAGGGGGGGGTGAGACCCAGTACTTC | CASSLGGGETQYF
. | TRBD1 | TRBJ1-5 | TRBV20-1 | TGCAGTGCTTCTAGGGGGCGAAATCAGCCCCAGCATTTT | CSASRGRNQPQHF
few | . | TRBJ2-7 | TRBV20-1 | TGCAGTGCACCGGGACGGAGCTCCTACGAGCAGTACTTC | CSAPGRSSYEQYF
. | . | TRBJ1-2 | TRBV6-1 | TGTGCCAGCAGAACGACAGCCGTCTATGGCTACACCTTC | CASRTTAVYGYTF
once | TRBD1 | TRBJ1-2 | TRBV2 | TGTGCCAGCAGTGACAGGGGGTTCAACTATGGCTACACCTTC | CASSDRGFNYGYTF
. | . | TRBJ2-3 | TRBV20-1 | TGCAGTGCTAGAGATGGTAGGGGGGGCACAGATACGCAGTATTTT | CSARDGRGGTDTQYF
large | . | TRBJ2-5 | TRBV20-1 | TGCAGTGCTTTAGCCCTCTTAGGGGAGACCCAGTACTTC | CSALALLGETQYF
. | . | TRBJ2-5 | TRBV7-6 | TGTGCCAGCAGCTCGGCTAACCAAGAGACCCAGTACTTC | CASSSANQETQYF
. | . | TRBJ1-1 | TRBV20-1 | TGCAGTGCTAGTGGCCCGGGGGAAGCTTTCTTT | CSASGPGEAFF
. | TRBD2 | TRBJ2-7 | TRBV6-1 | TGTACCAGCAGTGAAGGGAGGGGTAACTCCTACGAGCAGTACTTC | CTSSEGRGNSYEQYF
few | TRBD1 | TRBJ1-2 | TRBV20-1 | TGCAGTGCTAGCGGAGGGGACAGGGTACGCGATGGCTACACCTTC | CSASGGDRVRDGYTF
. | . | TRBJ2-5 | TRBV7-8 | TGTGCCAGCAGCCCCCGGACCGGGGCGGGGGAGACCCAGTACTTC | CASSPRTGAGETQYF
. | TRBD1 | TRBJ1-2 | TRBV2 | TGTGCCAGCGGATATGGACAGGAGCACTATGGCTACACCTTC | CASGYGQEHYGYTF
. | TRBD2 | TRBJ2-1 | TRBV7-9 | TGTGCCAGCAGCCTGCTAGCGGGTCTGAATGAGCAGTTCTTC | CASSLLAGLNEQFF
. | TRBD1 | TRBJ2-7 | TRBV7-9 | TGTGCCAGCAGCTTGCACAGGGGGCTTTTGGACGAGCAGTACTTC | CASSLHRGLLDEQYF
. | . | TRBJ2-7 | TRBV28 | TGTGCCAGCACGGCAGTAGCTTCCTACGAGCAGTACTTC | CASTAVASYEQYF
. | TRBD1 | TRBJ1-2 | TRBV6-1 | TGTGCCAGCAGCATCAGGGACAGCTATGGCTACACCTTC | CASSIRDSYGYTF
. | . | TRBJ1-1 | TRBV20-1 | TGCAGTGCTCCGGACCGGCGTAGAGGGGAGTATACGTTT | CSAPDRRRGEYTF
. | . | TRBJ1-2 | TRBV6-1 | TGTGCCAGCAGGGCACAGGACTATGGCTACACCTTC | CASRAQDYGYTF
. | TRBD1 | TRBJ2-5 | TRBV7-9 | TGTGCCAGCAGCATACTGGGGACAGGACCCCAAGAGACCCAGTACTTC | CASSILGTGPQETQYF
once | TRBD2 | TRBJ2-3 | TRBV20-1 | TGCAGTCCCGTAGCGGGGATTACAGATACGCAGTATTTT | CSPVAGITDTQYF
. | . | TRBJ2-5 | TRBV15 | TGTGCCACCACCCGGGGCAGACAAGAGACCCAGTACTTC | CATTRGRQETQYF
. | . | TRBJ1-5 | TRBV20-1 | TGCAGTGCTATCGGCGGCGACAATCAGCCCCAGCATTTT | CSAIGGDNQPQHF
few | TRBD1 | TRBJ1-5 | TRBV4-2 | TGTGCCAGCAGCCGCGCAGGGGGAGGTGAGCCCCAGCATTTT | CASSRAGGGEPQHF
medium-sized | . | TRBJ1-2 | TRBV28 | TGTGCCAGCAGTAGTAACTATGGCTACACCTTC | CASSSNYGYTF
. | . | TRBJ2-7 | TRBV6-2/TRBV6-3 | TGTGCCAGCAGTTACGTTTACCAGGGCGAGCAGTACTTC | CASSYVYQGEQYF
few | . | TRBJ1-2 | TRBV7-3 | TGTGCCAGCAGCTTACAGGGACAAGGCTATGGCTACACCTTC | CASSLQGQGYGYTF
. | TRBD1 | TRBJ1-5 | TRBV7-6 | TGTGCCAGCAGCCAACAGGGGGTCAGCAATCAGCCCCAGCATTTT | CASSQQGVSNQPQHF
. | . | TRBJ1-2 | TRBV27 | TGTGCCAGCAGTTTATCGCCGACAGCTAACTATGGCTACACCTTC | CASSLSPTANYGYTF
. | TRBD1 | TRBJ1-2 | TRBV28 | TGTGCCAGCAGCCTACCGGACAGGGGGCGAGGCTACACCTTC | CASSLPDRGRGYTF
. | . | TRBJ2-7 | TRBV5-6 | TGTGCCAGCAGCTTGAGGCGGTCCGAGCAGTACTTC | CASSLRRSEQYF
. | . | TRBJ2-5 | TRBV6-2/TRBV6-3 | TGTGCCAGCATGAATAGGGCTACAGGGACCCAGTACTTC | CASMNRATGTQYF
. | . | TRBJ2-1 | TRBV11-3 | TGTGCCAGCAGCCACGGTGGAGGTGAGCAGTTCTTC | CASSHGGGEQFF
few | TRBD1 | TRBJ1-2 | TRBV7-2 | TGTGCCAGCAGCTTACAGGGGACAGATGGCTACACCTTC | CASSLQGTDGYTF
few | . | TRBJ1-1 | TRBV20-1 | TGCAGTGCTAGGGAAGTGCTCACTGAAGCTTTCTTT | CSAREVLTEAFF
few | . | TRBJ1-2 | TRBV28 | TGTGCCAGCCGGTCAGCACCCGATGGCTACACCTTC | CASRSAPDGYTF
medium-sized | . | TRBJ2-7 | TRBV20-1 | TGCAGTGCTGGAGGCCGTGGGGACTACGAGCAGTACTTC | CSAGGRGDYEQYF